The next 18 T cell receptor beta chains were all read from a single sample in a study of blood T cell repertoires in COVID-19. TCRdb's table, derived via immunoSEQ multiplex PCR, lists solely in-frame clones and lacks some. The table records 200,000 to 250,000 clones, approximately 86% of them present only once. Sequenced: peripheral blood. These receptors came from a woman in her 70s with active or convalescent COVID-19.

The J gene is TRBJ2-5, the V gene TRBV4-3; D gene ambiguous. CDR1 is LGHNA, CDR2 YSLEER, per germline. V lost 1 base, J lost 5 bases, and 8 bases lay in between. The CDR3 loop spans 13 amino acids. CDR3 in amino acids: CASSQGEAETQYF. CDR3 bases: TGCGCCAGCAGCCAAGGAGAGGCTGAGACCCAGTACTTC.

V usage is TRBV4-1 and J usage is TRBJ1-2; D is unclear. Germline V gene sequence: CDR1 MGHRA, CDR2 YSYEKL. The CDR3 is 16 residues long. V gave up 0 bases and J gave up 8 bases, with 19 bases separating them. The CDR3 sequence is CASSQDLGVDQRGYTF. In nucleotides, the CDR3 is TGCGCCAGCAGCCAAGATCTCGGGGTAGACCAGAGGGGCTACACCTTC.

The rearrangement links TRBV19 to TRBJ1-3; TRBD1 is a possible D gene (5 bases). V was trimmed by 3 bases and J by 0 bases, leaving 18 bases between them. CDR1 LNHDA and CDR2 SQIVND come from the germline V gene (reference sequence). The CDR3 spans 18 residues. CDR3 amino acids: CASSMLGTLGISGNTIYF. Written as DNA, the CDR3 is TGTGCCAGTAGTATGTTAGGGACTCTCGGTATCTCTGGAAACACCATATATTTT.

V and J are TRBV18 and TRBJ2-5, with 8 positions matching TRBD1. V lost 4 bases and J lost 2; bases outside the gene matches: 6. Germline V gives CDR1 KGHSH, CDR2 LQKENI. The CDR3 is 15 amino acids. This chain's CDR3 is CASSRDRRGQETQYF. CDR3 in DNA: TGTGCCAGCTCACGGGACAGGAGGGGGCAAGAGACCCAGTACTTC.

The gene calls are TRBV27 and TRBJ2-2, with D hard to call. Trimming stripped 3 bases from V and 6 bases from J, with 8 bases between. Germline CDR1 is MNHEY and CDR2 is SMNVEV (reference sequence). The CDR3 length is 13 residues. CDR3 amino acids: CASSFSSAGELFF. As DNA, the CDR3 is TGTGCCAGCAGTTTCTCTTCGGCCGGGGAGCTGTTTTTT.

The chain recombines TRBV10-1 with TRBJ1-5; TRBD1 is a possible D gene (6 bases). Trimming removed 4 bases from V and 6 bases from J, with 10 bases in between. Germline CDR1 reads WNHNN; CDR2 reads SYGVQD (reference sequence). The CDR3 sequence is 13 residues long. As DNA, the CDR3 is TGCGCCAGCAGTGCAGGGGCCGGTCAGCCCCAGCATTTT. This codes for CASSAGAGQPQHF.

The V gene is TRBV6-2 or TRBV6-3, the J gene TRBJ1-1; the match to TRBD1 covers 7 bases. V lost 2 bases and J lost 0; bases outside the gene matches: 0. Germline V CDR1 and CDR2: MNHEY, SVGEGT. This CDR3 spans 14 amino acids. CDR3 in DNA: TGTGCCAGCAGTTACCAGGGGGTGAACACTGAAGCTTTCTTT. Translating it yields CASSYQGVNTEAFF.

V usage is TRBV7-2 and J usage is TRBJ1-4, with 7 nucleotides matching TRBD1. J was trimmed by 6 bases and V by 1 base; bases with no gene match: 11. The CDR3 extends over 17 amino acids. Per the germline V gene, CDR1 is SGHTA and CDR2 is FQGNSA. The CDR3 nucleotides read TGTGCCAGCAGCTTAGATTCACTGACAGGGATGTATGAAAAACTGTTTTTT. Translation: CASSLDSLTGMYEKLFF.

This chain links TRBV21-1 with TRBJ1-3; TRBD1, the table's D call, was not compared with the DNA. TRBV21-1 is annotated as a pseudogene. The CDR3 is 16 residues long. The CDR3 here is CASSKRGRISGNTIYF. The DNA of the CDR3 is TGTGCCAGCAGCAAAAGGGGCCGCATCTCTGGAAACACCATATATTTT.

The chain is built from TRBV6-5 and TRBJ1-6; 9 bases agree with TRBD1. Germline lookup yields CDR1 MNHEY and CDR2 SVGAGI. V shed 6 bases, J shed 9 bases, and the junction held 9 bases outside the gene matches. This CDR3 contains 15 residues. CDR3 region: CASRPPGQGVSPLHF. As DNA, the CDR3 is TGTGCCAGCAGGCCGCCGGGACAGGGCGTTTCACCCCTCCACTTT.

The count of this clone is one. The chain carries TRBV4-3 and TRBJ2-7; 7 bases line up with TRBD1. The CDR3 runs to 16 residues. The V and J ends lost 3 bases and 3 bases, in that order; junction bases with no gene match: 11. Germline CDR1 reads LGHNA; CDR2 reads YSLEER. CDR3 DNA: TGCGCCAGCAGCCATTTTACAGGGGCAGGGCTCTACGAGCAGTACTTC. Translating gives CASSHFTGAGLYEQYF.

This clone is a singleton in its sample. The chain links TRBV7-2 to TRBJ2-3; D is undetermined. This CDR3 region has 16 residues. CDR1 and CDR2 from the germline V gene are SGHTA and FQGNSA. V dropped 5 bases and J dropped 0 bases, with 15 bases sitting between them. The CDR3 region is CASSPPIRSSTDTQYF. In DNA, the CDR3 is TGTGCCAGCAGCCCCCCCATCAGATCTAGCACAGATACGCAGTATTTT.

The chain uses TRBV12-5 and TRBJ1-3; perhaps TRBD1 as D (6 bases). CDR1 and CDR2 from the germline V gene are LGHNT and FRNRAP. This CDR3 region has 16 residues. The V and J ends lost 0 bases and 0 bases respectively, with 9 bases between them. The CDR3 nucleotides read TGTGCTAGTGGTTTGGTGACAGGTCTCTCTGGAAACACCATATATTTT. Protein: CASGLVTGLSGNTIYF.

This sequence joins TRBV19 and TRBJ1-4; D gene uncertain. V lost 5 bases and J lost 6, with 10 bases in between. Germline-derived CDR1 and CDR2 are LNHDA and SQIVND (reference sequence). The CDR3 runs to 13 residues. CDR3 protein: CASSPGPYEKLFF. CDR3 in DNA: TGTGCCAGTAGTCCTGGGCCTTATGAAAAACTGTTTTTT. Supplemented by reference TRBV19 and TRBJ1-4, the full variable domain reads DGGITQSPKYLFRKEGQNVTLSCEQNLNHDAMYWYRQDPGQGLRLIYYSQIVNDFQKGDIAEGYSVSREKKESFPLTVTSAQKNPTAFYLCASSPGPYEKLFFGSGTQLSVL.

This clone has a handful of counts. The chain is built from TRBV6-1 and TRBJ1-5; a possible D gene is TRBD1 (6 bases). CDR3 length: 18 amino acids. V gave up 3 bases and J gave up 3 bases, with 21 bases separating them. Germline V gene sequence: CDR1 MNHNS, CDR2 SASEGT. The DNA of the CDR3 is TGTGCCAGCAGTGATGGAACAGGGAACCCAGCAAACAATCAGCCCCAGCATTTT. Translating gives CASSDGTGNPANNQPQHF.

This chain uses TRBV19 with TRBJ1-5; a weak D match, TRBD1 (6 bases). This CDR3 contains 17 residues. Trimming stripped 7 bases from V and 0 bases from J, with 19 bases between. Germline loops: CDR1 LNHDA, CDR2 SQIVND (reference sequence). CDR3 bases: TGTGCCAGTAACAAATCGGGGGGGCGATATAGCAATCAGCCCCAGCATTTT. Translating gives CASNKSGGRYSNQPQHF.

The genes are TRBV9 and TRBJ2-5; 7 bases agree with TRBD1. The CDR3 runs to 15 residues. V lost 3 bases, J lost 2 bases, and 7 bases stayed unmatched. Germline loops: CDR1 SGDLS, CDR2 YYNGEE. CDR3 in amino acids: CASSAQGRGQETQYF. CDR3 sequence (DNA): TGTGCCAGCAGCGCACAGGGGAGAGGGCAAGAGACCCAGTACTTC.

The CDR3 nucleotides are TGTGCCAGCAGTTCCCGGGACAGTCGGGGGAACACTGAAGCTTTCTTT. Protein sequence: CASSSRDSRGNTEAFF. This sequence joins TRBV6-2 or TRBV6-3 and TRBJ1-1; TRBD1 agrees at 7 bases. This CDR3 is 16 amino acids long. J lost 1 base, V lost 4 bases, and 9 bases had no gene match. CDR1 and CDR2 from the germline V gene are MNHEY and SVGEGT.